Sequencing of this T cell receptor beta chain was carried out in a study of T cells in Graves' hyperthyroidism and ophthalmopathy. V gave up 1 base and J gave up 6 bases, with 13 bases separating them. The length of the CDR3 is 15 residues. Germline V lookup: CDR1 SGHTA, CDR2 FQGTGA. This clonotype was detected ten times or more. RNA transcripts were the template for amplifying TCR beta CDR3 regions. Carried out on the TCR CDR3, a first-round RT-PCR used the HTBI primer set. TCRdb re-derived calls from the multiplex PCR reads in MiXCR, one entry per CDR3 protein. The repertoire holds about 320,000 distinct CDR3 sequences, with around a sixth as singletons.

The sample taken for sequencing was blood. The chain couples TRBV7-3 to TRBJ2-1; TRBD1 is a possible D gene (6 bases). This receptor was taken from a man younger than 45 with Graves' hyperthyroidism. The CDR3 coding sequence is TGTGCCAGCAGCTTAATGGGACAAGCTTTCAATGAGCAGTTCTTC. This translates into CASSLMGQAFNEQFF.